This TCR beta chain is drawn from a study of OX40 agonist ivuxolimab in advanced cancers. With respect to the entire study: Ivuxolimab was a fully human IgG2 agonistic monoclonal antibody targeting the costimulatory receptor OX40 (CD134). Intravenous ivuxolimab was administered to patients every 2 weeks at six dose levels: 0.01, 0.1, 0.3, 1.5, 3 and 10 mg/kg. Of the 50 to 55 patients in dose escalation, approximately 20 had hepatocellular carcinoma, approximately 15 had melanoma, 9 had renal cell carcinoma and 9 had head and neck cancer. The dose-escalation cohort was roughly 83% male with a mean age of 60 years, ranging from about 23 to 85. Prior anti-PD-1, anti-PD-L1 or anti-CTLA-4 therapy was permitted, and about 40% of dose-escalation patients had received checkpoint inhibitors. Three dose-escalation patients achieved partial responses, one with hepatocellular carcinoma and two with cutaneous melanoma. The purpose of peripheral TCRbeta sequencing was to test whether ivuxolimab changed TCR sequence diversity and led to clonal T-cell expansion. The paper reports the monotherapy dose-escalation portion (N ≈ 52 patients) of the phase I ivuxolimab trial. General study outcomes and caveats: Partial responders in the 0.1-3.0 mg/kg groups had among the lowest normalized peripheral clonal expansion, especially among CD8+ T cells. At doses from 0.1 to 3.0 mg/kg, clonal expansion was seen in both CD4+ and CD8+ blood T cells between baseline and week 6. After ivuxolimab, more expanded clones were found on average in CD8+ T cells than in CD4+ T cells. Low levels of normalized T-cell clonal expansion were also seen in some patients who did not respond. The antigen specificity of the clonally expanded peripheral T cells was not determined.

Patients with a history of autoimmune disease or receiving systemic immunosuppression were excluded from the trial. Peripheral blood for TCR sequencing was drawn from every dose cohort at baseline, at cycle 4 day 1 and at cycle 7 day 1. The samples were taken from a phase I, first-in-human, multicenter, open-label dose-escalation trial of ivuxolimab. Adults with locally advanced or metastatic melanoma, renal cell carcinoma, hepatocellular carcinoma or head and neck squamous cell carcinoma were enrolled in the trial. CD4+ and CD8+ T cells were sorted separately from peripheral blood before TCR sequencing. Turning to this clone: Its antigen specificity is not known. It has no much larger one-base neighbor in the sample; base qualities were not kept.

From its cysteine to its phenylalanine, the CDR3 spans 14 amino acids. The kept DNA is CDR3 alone, 42 bases in frame from the first base. According to the germline V gene (reference sequence), CDR1 reads PRHDT and CDR2 reads FYEKMQ. From V the trimming removes 5 bases and from J it removes 0 bases, while the gene matches leave 3 bases of the junction unaccounted for. Genomic DNA was extracted from sorted cells for sequencing of the TCRbeta CDR3 region. The immunoSEQ Assay was used for sequencing of TCRbeta CDR3 regions. Entries here come from immuneACCESS through TCRdb and include only in-frame sequences with V and J called. Some clones fail to appear in such tables; in the studies checked, an unresolved V gene covers under half of the shortfall, and the cause of the remainder is unknown. The sample includes over 40,000 clones, with roughly 87% observed a single time. The ten largest clones capture 14% to 15% of the sample.

The source of this sequence is an adult with an advanced solid tumor such as melanoma, head and neck, liver or kidney cancer. The source was CD4+ or CD8+ T cells sorted from blood, collected in a trial of the OX40 agonist ivuxolimab. The chain joins TRBV13 to TRBJ2-5; 7 junctional bases match TRBD1. The sequenced DNA is TGTGCCAGCAGCCGGGGACAGTACCAAGAGACCCAGTACTTC. Its coded protein is CASSRGQYQETQYF. When the CDR3 is completed using the reference TRBV13 and TRBJ2-5 genes on either side, the full variable domain is AAGVIQSPRHLIKEKRETATLKCYPIPRHDTVYWYQQGPGQDPQFLISFYEKMQSDKGSIPDRFSAQQFSDYHSELNMSSLELGDSALYFCASSRGQYQETQYFGPGTRLLVL.